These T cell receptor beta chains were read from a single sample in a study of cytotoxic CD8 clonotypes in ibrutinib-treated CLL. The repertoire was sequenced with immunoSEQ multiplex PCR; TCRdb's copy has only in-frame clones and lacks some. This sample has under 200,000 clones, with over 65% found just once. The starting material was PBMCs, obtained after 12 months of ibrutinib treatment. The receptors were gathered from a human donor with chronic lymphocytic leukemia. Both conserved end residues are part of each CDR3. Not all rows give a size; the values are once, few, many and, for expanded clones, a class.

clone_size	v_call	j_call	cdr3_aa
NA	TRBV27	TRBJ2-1	CASSPRLVVGDEQFF
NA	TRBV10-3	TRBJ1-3	CGSHRDLSGNTIYF
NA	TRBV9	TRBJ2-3	CASSVEASGGAYTQYF
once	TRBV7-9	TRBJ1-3	CASSLSGRSSGNTIYF
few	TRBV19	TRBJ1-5	CASEDRGGQPQHF
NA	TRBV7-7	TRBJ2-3	CASSRGTSGTDTQYF
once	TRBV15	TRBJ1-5	CASTGAHNQPQHF
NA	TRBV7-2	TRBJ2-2	CASSPASGGETGELFF
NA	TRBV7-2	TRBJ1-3	CASSPPGRASGNTIYF
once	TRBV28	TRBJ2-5	CASSFTRTGTQYF
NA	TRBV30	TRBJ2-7	CAWSARQGVTYEQYF
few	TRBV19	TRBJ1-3	CASSPGDRSSGNTIYF
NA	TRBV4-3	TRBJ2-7	CASSQDRTGSLTYSYEQYF
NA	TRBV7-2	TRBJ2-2	CASSFNWNTGELFF
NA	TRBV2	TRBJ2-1	CASRDPGTSGGKGYNEQFF
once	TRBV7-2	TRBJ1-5	CASSPNRQGNQPQHF
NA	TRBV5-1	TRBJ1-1	CASSVDRVLMNTEAFF
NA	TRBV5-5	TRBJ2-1	CASSYDLAGAYNEQFF
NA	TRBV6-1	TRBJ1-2	CASTDRGRNYGYTF
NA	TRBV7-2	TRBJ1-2	CASSSDLQGLGGYTF
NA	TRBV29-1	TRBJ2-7	CSVRTGTRAGEQYF
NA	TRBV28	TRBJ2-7	CASSPMSSDYEQYF
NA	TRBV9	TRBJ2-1	CASSLSGGWSNEQFF
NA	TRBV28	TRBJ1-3	CATRDSGDTIYF
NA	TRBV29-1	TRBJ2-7	CSARKGQNNLVYEQYF
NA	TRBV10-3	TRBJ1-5	CAISESWGSNQPQHF
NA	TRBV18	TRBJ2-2	CASSPKGVPDTGELFF
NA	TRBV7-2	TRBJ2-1	CASSSQGLAGVNEQFF
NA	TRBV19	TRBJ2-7	CASSPQGFTLLEQYF
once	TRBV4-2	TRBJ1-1	CASSPTGREAFF
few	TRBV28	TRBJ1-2	CASGTVKNYGYTF
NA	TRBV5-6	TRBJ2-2	CASRVKGNTGELFF
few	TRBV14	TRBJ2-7	CASSPSGGYEQYF
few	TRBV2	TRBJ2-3	CASRETSSQTQYF
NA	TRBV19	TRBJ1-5	CARGQGYRYSNQPQHF
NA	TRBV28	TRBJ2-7	CASRSTEYEQYF
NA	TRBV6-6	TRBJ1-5	CASSVPGQPQHF
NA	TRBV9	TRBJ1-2	CASSVQRGQGVNYGYTF
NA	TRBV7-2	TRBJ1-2	CASSLESSAGGYTF
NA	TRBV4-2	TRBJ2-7	CASSQDYYEQYF
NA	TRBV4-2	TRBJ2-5	CASSQDRETQYF
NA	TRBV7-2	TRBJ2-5	CASSSPWRSGETQYF
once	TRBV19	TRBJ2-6	CASSIGGGTGANVLTF
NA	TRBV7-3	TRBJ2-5	CASSSRGDLGTQYF
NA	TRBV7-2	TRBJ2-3	CASSGYTDTQYF
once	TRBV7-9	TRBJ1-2	CASSEQEIYGYTF
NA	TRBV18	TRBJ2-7	CASSPPSGQGAGEQYF
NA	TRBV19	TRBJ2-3	CASSTSSGGSITDTQYF
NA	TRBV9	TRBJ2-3	CASSVGLRGAGGGDTQYF
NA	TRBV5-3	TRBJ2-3	CARRSGGRDTQYF
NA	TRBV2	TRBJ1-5	CASRADGALNQPQHF
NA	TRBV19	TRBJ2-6	CASSAGRISGANVLTF
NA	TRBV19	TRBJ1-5	CASSDPGGQGHQPQHF
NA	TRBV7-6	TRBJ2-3	CASSWGRTGWSTDTQYF